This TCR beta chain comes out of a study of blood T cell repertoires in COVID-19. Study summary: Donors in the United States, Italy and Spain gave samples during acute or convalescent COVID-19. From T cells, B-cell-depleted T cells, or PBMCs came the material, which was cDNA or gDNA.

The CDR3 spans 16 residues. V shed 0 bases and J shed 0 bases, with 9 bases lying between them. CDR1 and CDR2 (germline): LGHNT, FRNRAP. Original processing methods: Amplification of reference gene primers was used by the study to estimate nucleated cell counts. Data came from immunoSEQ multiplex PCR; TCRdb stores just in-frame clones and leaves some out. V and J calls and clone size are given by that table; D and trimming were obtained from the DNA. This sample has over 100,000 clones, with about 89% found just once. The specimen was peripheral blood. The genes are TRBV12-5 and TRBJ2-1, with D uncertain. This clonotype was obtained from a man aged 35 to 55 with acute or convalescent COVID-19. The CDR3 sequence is CASGLVPPSSYNEQFF. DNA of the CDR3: TGTGCTAGTGGTTTGGTCCCGCCTAGCTCCTACAATGAGCAGTTCTTC. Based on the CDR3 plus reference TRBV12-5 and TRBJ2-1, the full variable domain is DARVTQTPRHKVTEMGQEVTMRCQPILGHNTVFWYRQTMMQGLELLAYFRNRAPLDDSGMPKDRFSAEMPDATLATLKIQPSEPRDSAVYFCASGLVPPSSYNEQFFGPGTRLTVL.